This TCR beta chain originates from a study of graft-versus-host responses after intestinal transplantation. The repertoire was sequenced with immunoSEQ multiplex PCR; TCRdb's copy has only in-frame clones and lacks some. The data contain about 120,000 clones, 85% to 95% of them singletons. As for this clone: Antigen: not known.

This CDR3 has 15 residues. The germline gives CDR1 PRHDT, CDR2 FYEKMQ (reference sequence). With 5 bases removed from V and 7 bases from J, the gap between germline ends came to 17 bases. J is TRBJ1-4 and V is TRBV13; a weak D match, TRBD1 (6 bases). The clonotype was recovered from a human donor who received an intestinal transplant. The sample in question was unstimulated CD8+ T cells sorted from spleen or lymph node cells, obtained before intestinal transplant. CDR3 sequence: CASSPRTESREKLFF. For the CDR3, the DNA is TGTGCCAGCAGCCCCAGGACAGAAAGCCGTGAAAAACTGTTTTTT.